This entry lists 4 T cell receptor beta chains sequenced from one sample in a study of cytomegalovirus exposure and HLA in healthy donors. The PCR contained 60 Vbeta and 13 Jbeta primers. Only in-frame clones appear in the TCRdb table, and some are missing; sequencing was by immunoSEQ multiplex PCR. The table has 200,000 to 250,000 clones, approximately 85% seen once. The sample consisted of PBMCs. Receptor source: a woman aged 40 to 50 in good health and CMV-seronegative.

CDR3 loop: CASSVAPFYSGANVLTF. In nucleotides, the CDR3 is TGTGCCAGCAGCGTAGCTCCGTTCTACTCTGGGGCCAACGTCCTGACTTTC. J is TRBJ2-6 and V is TRBV9, with unresolved D. This CDR3 contains 17 residues. The germline V and J ends were trimmed by 0 bases and 0 bases, with 10 bases remaining between them. Germline V gives CDR1 SGDLS, CDR2 YYNGEE.

The gene calls are TRBV20-1 and TRBJ2-1; no definite D call. The CDR3 is 11 residues long. In germline, CDR1 is DFQATT, CDR2 SNEGSKA (reference sequence). V was shortened by 0 bases and J by 8 bases, with 5 bases between the two germline ends. The CDR3 loop is CSARDRYEQFF. As DNA, the CDR3 is TGCAGTGCTAGAGATCGGTATGAGCAGTTCTTC.

V gene TRBV6-6 combines with J gene TRBJ2-1; D is perhaps TRBD2 (6 bases). Trimming removed 0 bases at V and 10 bases at J, with 10 bases between. Germline CDR1 and CDR2: MNHNY and SVGAGI (reference sequence). This CDR3 is built from 13 residues. CDR3 in amino acids: CASSYSVSGEQFF. The CDR3 nucleotides read TGTGCCAGCAGTTACTCCGTCAGCGGGGAGCAGTTCTTC.

V gene TRBV27 combines with J gene TRBJ2-3; 7 positions agree with TRBD2. The V gene's germline CDR1 is MNHEY and CDR2 SMNVEV (reference sequence). The CDR3 has 16 residues. Trimming cost V 8 bases and J 0 bases; bases outside gene matches: 11. The CDR3 DNA reads TGTGCCAGCCAGCGTCGGCTAGCGGTTAGCACAGATACGCAGTATTTT. Translated: CASQRRLAVSTDTQYF.